This passage covers 9 T cell receptor beta chains from one sample sequenced in a study of cytomegalovirus exposure and HLA in healthy donors. The data were produced by immunoSEQ multiplex PCR, yet TCRdb's version contains in-frame clones alone and is incomplete. Altogether about 49,000 clones are present, about 93% being singletons, with the ten largest covering around 7.8%. The material sequenced was PBMCs. The receptor set was obtained from a young woman in good health and CMV-seropositive.

This chain uses TRBV11-2 with TRBJ2-7, with 12 bases lining up with TRBD1. Germline lookup yields CDR1 SGHAT and CDR2 FQNNGV. Unmatched junction bases numbered 5, after V lost 6 bases and J lost 2 bases. The CDR3 spans 15 residues. The DNA for the CDR3 is TGTGCCAGCAGTCGGGGACAGGGGGCTACCTACGAGCAGTACTTC. Protein sequence: CASSRGQGATYEQYF.

The chain joins TRBV7-8 to TRBJ2-2, with D possibly TRBD2 on 5 matching bases. There are 15 residues in the CDR3. With 1 base removed from V and 8 bases from J, the gap between germline ends came to 14 bases. CDR1 and CDR2 from the germline V gene are SGHVS and FQNEAQ. CDR3 in amino acids: CASSLGERAFGELFF. CDR3 nucleotide sequence: TGTGCCAGCAGCTTAGGGGAGAGAGCATTTGGGGAGCTGTTTTTT.

The rearrangement joins TRBV5-4 to TRBJ1-1; 7 bases line up with TRBD1. The CDR3 loop spans 16 amino acids. V was clipped by 0 bases and J by 1 base; unmatched bases: 6. Germline CDR1 and CDR2: SGHNT and YYREEE (reference sequence). CDR3 DNA sequence: TGTGCCAGCAGCTTGGTAGAGGGGGCGGGGAACACTGAAGCTTTCTTT. Protein sequence: CASSLVEGAGNTEAFF.

The rearrangement links TRBV19 to TRBJ2-2, with TRBD1 identical over 9 bases. Losses at the gene ends were 7 bases for V and 2 bases for J; bases not matched to a gene: 2. Germline values: CDR1 LNHDA, CDR2 SQIVND (reference sequence). The CDR3 runs to 14 residues. The CDR3: CASTDRGNTGELFF. CDR3 nucleotides: TGTGCCAGTACGGACAGGGGCAACACCGGGGAGCTGTTTTTT. The full variable domain, its missing parts supplied by reference TRBV19 and TRBJ2-2, is DGGITQSPKYLFRKEGQNVTLSCEQNLNHDAMYWYRQDPGQGLRLIYYSQIVNDFQKGDIAEGYSVSREKKESFPLTVTSAQKNPTAFYLCASTDRGNTGELFFGEGSRLTVL.

This rearrangement joins TRBV27 to TRBJ2-7; 8 nucleotides line up with TRBD2. Germline CDR1 MNHEY, CDR2 SMNVEV (reference sequence). The V segment lost 6 bases and the J segment 3 bases; nucleotides outside the gene matches: 1. The CDR3 sequence is 12 residues long. CDR3 amino acids: CASSGGGYEQYF. CDR3 nucleotide sequence: TGTGCCAGCAGCGGGGGGGGCTACGAGCAGTACTTC.

The chain recombines TRBV6-6 with TRBJ1-5; tentatively, D is TRBD1 (5 bases). Germline V CDR1 and CDR2: MNHNY, SVGAGI (reference sequence). This CDR3 contains 13 residues. V was pared by 5 bases and J by 6 bases, with 11 bases between. The CDR3 is CASSRQMSQPQHF. In nucleotides, the CDR3 is TGTGCCAGCAGTCGACAGATGAGTCAGCCCCAGCATTTT.

The chain joins TRBV5-1 to TRBJ2-1, with 13 bases aligning to TRBD2. The CDR3 length is 15 residues. The germline CDR1 and CDR2 sequences are SGHRS and YFSETQ. V trimming: 4 bases; J trimming: 6 bases; junction bases outside the gene matches: 4. The CDR3 DNA reads TGCGCCAGCAGCAAAGGACTAGCGGGAGCCAATGAGCAGTTCTTC. It encodes CASSKGLAGANEQFF.

The DNA of the CDR3 is TGCGCCAGCAGCCAAGAAGTAATGGCAGGGGAATCATATGGCTACACCTTC. Encoded protein: CASSQEVMAGESYGYTF. The chain couples TRBV4-3 to TRBJ1-2; D is perhaps TRBD1 (6 bases). Germline V gene data show CDR1 as LGHNA and CDR2 as YSLEER. This CDR3 region has 17 residues. The V end lost 0 bases, the J end lost 5 bases, and 19 bases lay between the germline ends.

The rearrangement uses TRBV30 and TRBJ2-3; TRBD1 is a possible D gene (5 bases). Germline assignment: CDR1 GTSNPN and CDR2 SVGIG (reference sequence). CDR3 size: 13 residues. V lost 0 bases and J lost 4, with 8 bases in between. CDR3 sequence (DNA): TGTGCCTGGAGTGTGCAGGGCCCAGATACGCAGTATTTT. Its translation is CAWSVQGPDTQYF.